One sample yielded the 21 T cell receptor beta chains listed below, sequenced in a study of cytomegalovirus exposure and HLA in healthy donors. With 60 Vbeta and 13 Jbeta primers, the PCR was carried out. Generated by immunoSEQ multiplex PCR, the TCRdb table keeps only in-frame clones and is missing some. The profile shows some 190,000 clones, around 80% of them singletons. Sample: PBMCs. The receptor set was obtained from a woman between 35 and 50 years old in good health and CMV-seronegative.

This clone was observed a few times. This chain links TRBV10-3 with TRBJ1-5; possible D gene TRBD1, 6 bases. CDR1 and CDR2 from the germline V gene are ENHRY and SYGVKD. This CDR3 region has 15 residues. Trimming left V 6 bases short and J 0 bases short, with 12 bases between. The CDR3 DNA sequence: TGTGCCATCAGCCGGGACAAATATAGCAATCAGCCCCAGCATTTT. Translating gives CAISRDKYSNQPQHF.

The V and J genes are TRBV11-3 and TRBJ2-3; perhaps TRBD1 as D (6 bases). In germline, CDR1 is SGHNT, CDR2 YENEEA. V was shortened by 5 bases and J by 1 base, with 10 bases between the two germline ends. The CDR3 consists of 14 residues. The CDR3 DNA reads TGTGCCAGCAGCCTGGGACATGGCACAGATACGCAGTATTTT. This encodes CASSLGHGTDTQYF. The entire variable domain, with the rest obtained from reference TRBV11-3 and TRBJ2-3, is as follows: EAGVVQSPRYKIIEKKQPVAFWCNPISGHNTLYWYLQNLGQGPELLIRYENEEAVDDSQLPKDRFSAERLKGVDSTLKIQPAELGDSAVYLCASSLGHGTDTQYFGPGTRLTVL.

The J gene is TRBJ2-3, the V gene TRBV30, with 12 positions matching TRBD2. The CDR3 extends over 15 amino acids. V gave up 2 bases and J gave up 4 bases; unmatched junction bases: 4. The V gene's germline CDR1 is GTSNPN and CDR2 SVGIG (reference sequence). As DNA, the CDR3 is TGTGCCTGGAGTAGTCTAGCGGGAGGGCCAGATACGCAGTATTTT. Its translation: CAWSSLAGGPDTQYF.

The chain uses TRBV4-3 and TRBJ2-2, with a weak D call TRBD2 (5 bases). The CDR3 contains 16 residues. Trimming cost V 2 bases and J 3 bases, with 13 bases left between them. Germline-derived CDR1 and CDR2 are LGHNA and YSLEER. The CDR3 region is CASSQYRRAHTGELFF. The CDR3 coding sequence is TGCGCCAGCAGCCAATACCGGCGGGCTCACACCGGGGAGCTGTTTTTT.

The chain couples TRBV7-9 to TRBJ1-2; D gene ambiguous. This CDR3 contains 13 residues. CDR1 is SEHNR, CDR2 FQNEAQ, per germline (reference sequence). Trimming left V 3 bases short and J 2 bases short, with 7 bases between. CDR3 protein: CASSFDTNYGYTF. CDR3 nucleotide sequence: TGTGCCAGCAGCTTCGACACGAACTATGGCTACACCTTC.

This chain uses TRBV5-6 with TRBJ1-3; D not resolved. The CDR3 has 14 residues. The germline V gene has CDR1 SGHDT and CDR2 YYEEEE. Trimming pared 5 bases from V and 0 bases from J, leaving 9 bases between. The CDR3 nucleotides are TGTGCCAGCAGTTGGCCCAGCTCTGGAAACACCATATATTTT. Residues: CASSWPSSGNTIYF.

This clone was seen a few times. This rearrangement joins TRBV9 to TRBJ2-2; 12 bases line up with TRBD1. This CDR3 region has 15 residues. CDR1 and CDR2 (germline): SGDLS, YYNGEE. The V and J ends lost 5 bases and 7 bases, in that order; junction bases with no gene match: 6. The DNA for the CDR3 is TGTGCCAGCAGGGCGGGACAGGGGGCCATCGGGGAGCTGTTTTTT. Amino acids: CASRAGQGAIGELFF.

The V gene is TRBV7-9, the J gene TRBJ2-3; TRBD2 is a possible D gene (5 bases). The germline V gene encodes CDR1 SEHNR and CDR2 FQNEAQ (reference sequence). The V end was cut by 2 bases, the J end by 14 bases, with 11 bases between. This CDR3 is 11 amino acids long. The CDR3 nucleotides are TGTGCCAGCAGCTTACCGGGATGGGTGTATTTT. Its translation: CASSLPGWVYF.

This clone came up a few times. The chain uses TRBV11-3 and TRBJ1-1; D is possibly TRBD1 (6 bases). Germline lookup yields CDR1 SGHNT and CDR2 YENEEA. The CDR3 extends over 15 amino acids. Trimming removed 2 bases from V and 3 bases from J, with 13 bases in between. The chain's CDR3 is CASSLPQGFDTEAFF. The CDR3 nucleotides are TGTGCCAGCAGCTTACCACAGGGTTTCGACACTGAAGCTTTCTTT.

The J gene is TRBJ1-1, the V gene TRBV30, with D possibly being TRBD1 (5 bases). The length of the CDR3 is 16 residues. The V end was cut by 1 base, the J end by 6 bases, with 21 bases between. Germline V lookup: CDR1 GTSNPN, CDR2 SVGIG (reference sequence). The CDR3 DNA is TGTGCCTGGAGTGCCCCAAGGGGTCTTAGGATCCCTGAAGCTTTCTTT. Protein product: CAWSAPRGLRIPEAFF.

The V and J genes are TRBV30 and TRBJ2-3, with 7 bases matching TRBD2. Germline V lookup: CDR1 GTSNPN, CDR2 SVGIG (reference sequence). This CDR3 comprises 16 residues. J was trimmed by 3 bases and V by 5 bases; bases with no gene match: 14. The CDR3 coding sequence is TGTGCCTGGGATGGTAATAGCGGGTTCGGGACAGATACGCAGTATTTT. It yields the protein CAWDGNSGFGTDTQYF. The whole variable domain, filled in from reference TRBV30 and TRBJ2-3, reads SQTIHQWPATLVQPVGSPLSLECTVEGTSNPNLYWYRQAAGRGLQLLFYSVGIGQISSEVPQNLSASRPQDRQFILSSKKLLLSDSGFYLCAWDGNSGFGTDTQYFGPGTRLTVL.

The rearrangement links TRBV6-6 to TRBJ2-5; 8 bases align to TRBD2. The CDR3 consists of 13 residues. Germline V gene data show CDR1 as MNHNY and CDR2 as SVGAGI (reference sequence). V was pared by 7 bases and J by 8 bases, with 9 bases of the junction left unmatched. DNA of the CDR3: TGTGCCAGCATCCCGGACGGGGGGGGAACCCAGTACTTC. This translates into CASIPDGGGTQYF.

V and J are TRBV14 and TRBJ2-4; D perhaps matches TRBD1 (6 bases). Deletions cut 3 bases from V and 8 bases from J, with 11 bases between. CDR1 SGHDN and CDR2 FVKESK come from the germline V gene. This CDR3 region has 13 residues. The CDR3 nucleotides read TGTGCCAGCAGCCAGACAGGCGGAGACATTCAGTACTTC. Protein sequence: CASSQTGGDIQYF.

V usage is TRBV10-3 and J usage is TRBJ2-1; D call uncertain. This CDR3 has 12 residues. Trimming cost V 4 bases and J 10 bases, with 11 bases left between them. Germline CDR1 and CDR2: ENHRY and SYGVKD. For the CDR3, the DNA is TGTGCCATCAGTGGGAGCTCCACCGAGCAGTTCTTC. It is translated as CAISGSSTEQFF.

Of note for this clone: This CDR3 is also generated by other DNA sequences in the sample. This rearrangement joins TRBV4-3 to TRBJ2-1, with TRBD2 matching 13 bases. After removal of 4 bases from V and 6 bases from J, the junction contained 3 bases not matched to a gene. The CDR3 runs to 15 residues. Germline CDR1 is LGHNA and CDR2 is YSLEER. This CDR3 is CASSLGLAGTNEQFF. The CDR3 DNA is TGCGCCAGCAGCCTGGGACTAGCGGGAACCAATGAGCAGTTCTTC.

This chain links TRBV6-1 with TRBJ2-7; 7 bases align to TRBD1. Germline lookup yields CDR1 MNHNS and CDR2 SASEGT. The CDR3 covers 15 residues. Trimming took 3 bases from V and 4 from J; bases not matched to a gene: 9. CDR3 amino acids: CASSEYYRGRYEQYV. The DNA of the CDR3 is TGTGCCAGCAGTGAGTATTACAGGGGAAGGTACGAGCAGTACGTC.

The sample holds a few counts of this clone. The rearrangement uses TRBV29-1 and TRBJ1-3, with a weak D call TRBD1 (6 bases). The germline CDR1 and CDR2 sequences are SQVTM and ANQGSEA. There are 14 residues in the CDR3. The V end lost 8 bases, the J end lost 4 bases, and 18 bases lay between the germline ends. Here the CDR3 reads CSPGGGSDGNTIYF. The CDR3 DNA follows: TGCAGCCCGGGAGGGGGAAGTGACGGAAACACCATATATTTT.

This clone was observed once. The CDR3 sequence: CASSKGRPEQGGTDTQYF. The CDR3 nucleotides read TGTGCCAGCAGCAAGGGACGTCCAGAACAGGGTGGCACAGATACGCAGTATTTT. This chain links TRBV21-1 with TRBJ2-3; the table names TRBD1, a call not compared with the DNA. TRBV21-1 is designated a pseudogene. The CDR3 length is 18 residues.

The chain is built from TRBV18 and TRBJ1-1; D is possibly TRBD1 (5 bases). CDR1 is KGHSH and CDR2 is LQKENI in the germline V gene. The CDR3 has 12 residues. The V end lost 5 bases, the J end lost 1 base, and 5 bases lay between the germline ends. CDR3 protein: CASSRGNTEAFF. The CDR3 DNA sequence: TGTGCCAGCTCAAGGGGGAACACTGAAGCTTTCTTT.

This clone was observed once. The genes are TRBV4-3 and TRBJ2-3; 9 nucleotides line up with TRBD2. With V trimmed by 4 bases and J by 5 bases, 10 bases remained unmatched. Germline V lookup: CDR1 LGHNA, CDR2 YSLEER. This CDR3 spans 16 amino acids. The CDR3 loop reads CASSLGASGTQDTQYF. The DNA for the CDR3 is TGCGCCAGCAGCCTCGGGGCTAGCGGGACCCAAGATACGCAGTATTTT.

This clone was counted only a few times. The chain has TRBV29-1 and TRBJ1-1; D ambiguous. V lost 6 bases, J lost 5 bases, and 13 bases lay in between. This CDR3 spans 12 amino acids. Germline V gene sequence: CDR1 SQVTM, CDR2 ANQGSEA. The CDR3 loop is CSVSLGETEAFF. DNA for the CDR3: TGCAGCGTCTCCCTCGGGGAAACTGAAGCTTTCTTT.